This T cell receptor beta chain was identified in a study of cytomegalovirus exposure and HLA in healthy donors. Study-level background: Samples from HLA-typed donors yielded about 85 million unique TCRs in an early data release. Overall study findings and caveats: Previously analyzed data showed that most TCR beta V segments were productive at a frequency of about 90% or about 30%. Cytomegalovirus-associated TCR beta chains were listed, numbering some 180.

Primers for the PCR totalled 60 Vbeta and 13 Jbeta. The data were produced by immunoSEQ multiplex PCR, yet TCRdb's version contains in-frame clones alone and is incomplete. The sample has 90,000 to 100,000 clones, about 74% seen once. The junction had 16 bases not matched to a gene; V was cut back by 4 bases and J by 2 bases. This CDR3 comprises 20 residues. Germline V gene data show CDR1 as MNHEY and CDR2 as SMNVEV (reference sequence). Notes on this clone: The antigen remains unidentified.

Sequencing was carried out using PBMCs. This TCR was recovered from a female donor in good health and CMV-seronegative. J is TRBJ1-5 and V is TRBV27; TRBD1 agrees at 11 bases. CDR3 DNA: TGTGCCAGCAGTTCGCATTGGGTCGGGACAGGGGGGGTGCGCAATCAGCCCCAGCATTTT. It encodes CASSSHWVGTGGVRNQPQHF.